This T cell receptor beta chain originates from a study of blood T cell repertoires in COVID-19 (dated by TCRdb to about 2020). In terms of the full investigation: Samples covering the acute and convalescent phases of COVID-19 were provided by collaborators in the United States, Italy and Spain. Sample metadata almost always included a de-identified subject ID, COVID-19 status, age in years and sex. The material from the prospective study consisted of cDNA or gDNA derived from T cells, B-cell-depleted T cells, or PBMCs. Where HLA class I and class II types were available, the types were taken from metadata supplied by the sample provider, not from assay-based typing. The samples were drawn from the first 160 participants of the ongoing ImmuneRACE study and from roughly 1,300 subjects provided by 6 global collaborators. The repertoires were released in a freely available public database meant as a resource for research on the immune response to SARS-CoV-2. The dataset comprised deeply sampled blood TCRbeta repertoires from subjects exposed to, actively infected with, or recovered from COVID-19.

General conclusions and limits of the study: Clinical and demographic metadata were provided uncurated, with the amount varying by source and participant.

The immunoSEQ Assay, a bias-controlled multiplex PCR, was used to amplify TCRbeta CDR3 regions from genomic DNA. Under the source paper's analysis protocol: Nucleated cell counts per sample were estimated from amplification of reference gene primers within the assay. To quantify the absolute abundance of each unique TCRbeta CDR3 rearrangement, sequence reads were collapsed and filtered. For each sample, productive Simpson clonality was calculated as the square root of Simpson's diversity index across productive rearrangements. Held by TCRdb, this immuneACCESS table contains in-frame sequences only and omits some clones. Under half of the omission traces to an unresolved V gene where checked; the cause of the rest is unknown. From that table come the V and J calls and clone size; the DNA was used to work out D and trimming. The sample includes hundreds of thousands of clones, with 70% to 90% observed a single time. 10% to 15% of the sample is in the top ten clones.

In regard to this clone: Its antigen target is currently unknown. No much larger clone exists at a distance of one base, and base qualities are not known.

Another Seattle source contributed samples from volunteer blood donors who had recovered from COVID-19. Collaborating institutions collected whole blood in K2EDTA tubes following their own protocols. For TCRbeta analysis, collaborators shipped samples in one of three forms: frozen whole blood, isolated PBMCs, or DNA extracted from either of those sample types. The junction carries 9 bases between V and J, which are trimmed by 3 bases and 7 bases respectively. CDR1 and CDR2 (GTSNPN, SVGIG) derive from the germline V gene (reference sequence). Measured from the cysteine to the phenylalanine, the CDR3 is 11 residues long. The DNA shown is the 33-base CDR3, in frame from base 1.

This receptor was taken from a woman in her late teens or twenties who had recovered from COVID-19. The source material was peripheral blood. Here the chain combines TRBV30 and TRBJ1-2, and the D gene may be TRBD1, 6 bases matching. The CDR3 protein sequence reads: CAWRQGGGYTF. The DNA sequence is given as TGTGCCTGGAGACAGGGCGGTGGCTACACCTTC.